A selection of T cell receptor beta chains follows, all from one sample in a study of T cell responses to AZD1222 COVID-19 vaccine. Profiling relied on immunoSEQ multiplex PCR, and the TCRdb table lists in-frame clones only, not all of them. The sample lists roughly 180,000 clones; 85% to 95% were seen once. Sequencing used peripheral blood, obtained 28 days after the second dose of the MenACWY control vaccine. The source is an adult who received the MenACWY meningococcal vaccine as a control. The CDR3 runs from the conserved cysteine through the conserved F or W. D genes are given only for firm matches. Rows give clone size only sometimes, using once, few, many, or a class for an expanded clone.

v_call	d_call	j_call	clone_size	cdr3_aa	cdr3_nt
TRBV18	NA	TRBJ1-5	NA	CASSPGGEETPQHF	TGTGCCAGCTCTCCCGGGGGGGAAGAGACGCCCCAGCATTTT
TRBV28	NA	TRBJ2-7	NA	CASSLQGPYEQYF	TGTGCCAGCAGTTTGCAGGGACCCTACGAGCAGTACTTC
TRBV4-2	TRBD2	TRBJ2-3	NA	CASSHPLGGGSTDTQYF	TGTGCCAGCAGCCACCCTTTGGGGGGGGGTTCCACAGATACGCAGTATTTT
TRBV5-6	NA	TRBJ1-5	once	CASSLNSNQPQHF	TGTGCCAGCAGCTTGAATAGCAATCAGCCCCAGCATTTT
TRBV5-6	NA	TRBJ1-6	NA	CASSLFRVGSPLHF	TGTGCCAGCAGCTTATTTAGGGTTGGTTCACCCCTCCACTTT
TRBV7-8	TRBD2	TRBJ2-7	NA	CASSSGRLAGEQYF	TGTGCCAGCAGCTCCGGGAGGCTAGCGGGCGAGCAGTACTTC
TRBV3-1/TRBV3-2	TRBD1	TRBJ1-1	NA	CASSQRQGANTEAFF	TGTGCCAGCAGCCAGCGCCAGGGGGCGAATACTGAAGCTTTCTTT
TRBV5-1	TRBD1	TRBJ1-1	NA	CASSRGQGGTEAFF	TGCGCCAGCAGCCGGGGACAGGGCGGCACTGAAGCTTTCTTT
TRBV5-4	TRBD1	TRBJ2-3	few	CASRRTGGLDTQYF	TGTGCCAGCAGGCGGACAGGGGGCCTAGATACGCAGTATTTT
TRBV5-1	NA	TRBJ1-2	NA	CASSTRDIGEQGYTF	TGCGCCAGCAGCACCCGGGACATCGGAGAGCAGGGCTACACCTTC
TRBV19	TRBD1	TRBJ2-1	NA	CASSINRGRNEQFF	TGTGCCAGTAGTATTAACAGGGGCAGGAATGAGCAGTTCTTC
TRBV5-1	NA	TRBJ2-3	once	CASSSGRGYTDTQYF	TGCGCCAGCAGCTCGGGTCGCGGGTATACAGATACGCAGTATTTT
TRBV30	NA	TRBJ1-1	NA	CAWNPRGGFYTEAFF	TGTGCCTGGAACCCAAGGGGCGGCTTTTACACTGAAGCTTTCTTT
TRBV7-9	NA	TRBJ1-2	NA	CASSPQTGPGYTF	TGTGCCAGCAGCCCCCAGACCGGTCCGGGCTACACCTTC
TRBV4-3	NA	TRBJ1-2	once	CASSQEIQGRVALF	TGCGCCAGCAGCCAAGAAATACAGGGACGGGTGGCCCTCTTC
TRBV6-4	NA	TRBJ1-1	NA	CASSERGRRTEAFF	TGTGCCAGCAGTGAACGAGGGAGACGGACTGAAGCTTTCTTT
TRBV7-2	NA	TRBJ1-3	once	CASSALQGNTIYF	TGTGCCAGCAGCGCTCTGCAGGGAAACACCATATATTTT
TRBV6-1	NA	TRBJ2-2	NA	CASSEAAGELFF	TGTGCCAGCAGTGAGGCGGCAGGGGAGCTGTTTTTT
TRBV10-2	TRBD1	TRBJ1-1	NA	CATQGQGTEAFF	TGCGCCACCCAGGGACAGGGGACTGAAGCTTTCTTT
TRBV2	NA	TRBJ1-2	NA	CASTPGRPYGYTF	TGTGCCAGCACCCCGGGGAGACCCTATGGCTACACCTTC
TRBV7-9	TRBD1	TRBJ2-5	once	CASSFGDRPQETQYF	TGTGCCAGCAGCTTTGGGGACAGGCCCCAAGAGACCCAGTACTTC
TRBV5-1	TRBD1	TRBJ1-1	NA	CASSLLGQGNTEAFF	TGCGCCAGCAGCTTGTTGGGACAGGGGAACACTGAAGCTTTCTTT
TRBV13	TRBD1	TRBJ1-6	NA	CASSRGQGSSPLHF	TGTGCCAGCAGCAGGGGACAGGGGAGTTCACCCCTCCACTTT
TRBV6-2/TRBV6-3	NA	TRBJ1-2	NA	CASSSQATNYGYTF	TGTGCCAGCAGCTCACAGGCCACTAACTATGGCTACACCTTC
TRBV12-3/TRBV12-4	TRBD1	TRBJ2-7	few	CASKDRAYEQYF	TGTGCCAGCAAGGACAGGGCTTACGAGCAGTACTTC
TRBV10-3	NA	TRBJ1-5	NA	CAISGPDNQPQHF	TGTGCCATCAGTGGGCCAGACAATCAGCCCCAGCATTTT
TRBV6-2/TRBV6-3	NA	TRBJ1-2	NA	CASSYYRESYGYTF	TGTGCCAGCAGTTACTACAGGGAGAGCTATGGCTACACCTTC